The rows below give T cell receptor beta chains drawn from one sample of a study of T cells in localized non-small cell lung cancer. Method: immunoSEQ multiplex PCR; TCRdb's copy keeps in-frame clones and lacks some. The table includes over a thousand clones, more than 20% detected once. The material sequenced was lung tumor tissue, taken before any cancer treatment. The receptors stem from a man aged 40-75 years with stage I squamous cell lung carcinoma. CDR3s include the opening cysteine and the closing phenylalanine or tryptophan. The D gene is left open where the match is weak. Only part of the rows carry a size: once, few, many, or a class if the clone is expanded.

abundance: large; v_gene: TRBV4-1; j_gene: TRBJ1-2; d_gene: TRBD1; CDR3nt: TGCGCCAGCAGCCCGGGAGAGGGACAGGGGCACTATGGCTACACCTTC; CDR3aa: CASSPGEGQGHYGYTF
abundance: NA; v_gene: TRBV11-3; j_gene: TRBJ1-5; d_gene: TRBD1; CDR3nt: TGTGCCAGCAGCCGCGAGGGACAGATTAATCAGCCCCAGCATTTT; CDR3aa: CASSREGQINQPQHF
abundance: NA; v_gene: TRBV12-2; j_gene: TRBJ2-1; d_gene: NA; CDR3nt: TGTGCAAGTTGGGCCCTCAGAGGCGCGCGGGATGAGCAGTTCTTC; CDR3aa: CASWALRGARDEQFF
abundance: few; v_gene: TRBV9; j_gene: TRBJ2-2; d_gene: TRBD1; CDR3nt: TGTGCCAGCAGTCCTGACAGGGGTAGGGCCGGGGAGCTGTTTTTT; CDR3aa: CASSPDRGRAGELFF
abundance: few; v_gene: TRBV6-8; j_gene: TRBJ1-2; d_gene: TRBD1; CDR3nt: TGTGCCAGCAGGGGAGGTCTCGGGGACAGATGGGACTATGGCTACACCTTC; CDR3aa: CASRGGLGDRWDYGYTF
abundance: medium-sized; v_gene: TRBV6-7; j_gene: TRBJ1-1; d_gene: NA; CDR3nt: TGTGCCAGCAGTTACGACAGAGAAGCTTTCTTT; CDR3aa: CASSYDREAFF
abundance: medium-sized; v_gene: TRBV6-8; j_gene: TRBJ2-7; d_gene: TRBD1; CDR3nt: TGTGCCAGCAGCCATTCCACAGGGGGCGAGCAGTACTTC; CDR3aa: CASSHSTGGEQYF
abundance: NA; v_gene: TRBV10-3; j_gene: TRBJ2-3; d_gene: NA; CDR3nt: TGTGCCAGCGGCGGTTTGGGAACTAGCACAGATACGCAGTATTTT; CDR3aa: CASGGLGTSTDTQYF
abundance: few; v_gene: TRBV25-1; j_gene: TRBJ1-6; d_gene: NA; CDR3nt: TGTGCCAGCAGTGAATTTAGTGTGGGGGATTCACCCCTCCACTTT; CDR3aa: CASSEFSVGDSPLHF
abundance: NA; v_gene: TRBV6-8; j_gene: TRBJ1-2; d_gene: NA; CDR3nt: TGTGCCAGCAGTTCCCCATGGACAGCGAGGGACTATGGCTACACCTTC; CDR3aa: CASSSPWTARDYGYTF
abundance: NA; v_gene: TRBV11-3; j_gene: TRBJ2-7; d_gene: NA; CDR3nt: TGTGCCAGCAGCTTAGATGGACAGACGCACTACGAGCAGTACTTC; CDR3aa: CASSLDGQTHYEQYF
abundance: few; v_gene: TRBV11-3; j_gene: TRBJ1-1; d_gene: TRBD1; CDR3nt: TGTGCCAGCAGCACCGACAGGGGCGGAGGGAACACTGAAGCTTTCTTT; CDR3aa: CASSTDRGGGNTEAFF
abundance: medium-sized; v_gene: TRBV11-3; j_gene: TRBJ1-2; d_gene: TRBD1; CDR3nt: TGTGCCAGCAGCCAACAATCCGGGACAGGGTACTATGGCTACACCTTC; CDR3aa: CASSQQSGTGYYGYTF
abundance: few; v_gene: TRBV6-7; j_gene: TRBJ2-3; d_gene: NA; CDR3nt: TGTGCCAGCAGTTACTCGAACACGCAGTATTTT; CDR3aa: CASSYSNTQYF
abundance: NA; v_gene: TRBV6-8; j_gene: TRBJ1-5; d_gene: NA; CDR3nt: TGTGCCACCAGGGAGGGCAATCAGCCCCAGCATTTT; CDR3aa: CATREGNQPQHF
abundance: NA; v_gene: TRBV5-1; j_gene: TRBJ2-3; d_gene: NA; CDR3nt: TGCGCCAGCAGCTTGGCTCAAAGAGGAGATACGCAGTATTTT; CDR3aa: CASSLAQRGDTQYF
abundance: few; v_gene: TRBV11-3; j_gene: TRBJ2-7; d_gene: NA; CDR3nt: TGTGCCAGCAGCTTCAGACCGAACTCCTACGAGCAGTACTTC; CDR3aa: CASSFRPNSYEQYF
abundance: few; v_gene: TRBV9; j_gene: TRBJ2-4; d_gene: TRBD2; CDR3nt: TGTGCCAGCAGTGATGAGGGAGGGGTCAAAAACATTCAGTACTTC; CDR3aa: CASSDEGGVKNIQYF
abundance: few; v_gene: TRBV9; j_gene: TRBJ2-7; d_gene: NA; CDR3nt: TGTGCCAGCAGCCATTCCCCGGACAGAACCTACGAGCAGTACTTC; CDR3aa: CASSHSPDRTYEQYF
abundance: NA; v_gene: TRBV7-1; j_gene: TRBJ2-6; d_gene: NA; CDR3nt: TGTGCCAGCAGCAGGACGAAACGAGGACAAAGTCGGGCCAACGTCCTGACTTTC; CDR3aa: CASSRTKRGQSRANVLTF
abundance: NA; v_gene: TRBV30; j_gene: TRBJ1-1; d_gene: NA; CDR3nt: TGTGCCTGGAGTCCTCCTGGGACGGGGAACACTGAAGCTTTCTTT; CDR3aa: CAWSPPGTGNTEAFF
abundance: NA; v_gene: TRBV9; j_gene: TRBJ2-2; d_gene: NA; CDR3nt: TGTGCCAGCAGCGCCTATGTCGGGGAGCTGTTTTTT; CDR3aa: CASSAYVGELFF
abundance: medium-sized; v_gene: TRBV6-7; j_gene: TRBJ2-7; d_gene: NA; CDR3nt: TGTGCCAGCAGTTACCCGGAGCGGCAGTACTTC; CDR3aa: CASSYPERQYF
abundance: few; v_gene: TRBV9; j_gene: TRBJ2-5; d_gene: TRBD1; CDR3nt: TGTGCCAGCAGCTATGCCGGGACAGGGGGTTTTGGGACCCAGTACTTC; CDR3aa: CASSYAGTGGFGTQYF
abundance: NA; v_gene: TRBV28; j_gene: TRBJ1-4; d_gene: NA; CDR3nt: TGTGCCAGCAGTAAGACGGTCAATGAAAAACTGTTTTTT; CDR3aa: CASSKTVNEKLFF
abundance: NA; v_gene: TRBV19; j_gene: TRBJ1-5; d_gene: TRBD1; CDR3nt: TGTGCCAGTAGTAAGGCGCCCATACAGGGGTATAGCAATCAGCCCCAGCATTTT; CDR3aa: CASSKAPIQGYSNQPQHF
abundance: NA; v_gene: TRBV6-8; j_gene: TRBJ2-3; d_gene: TRBD2; CDR3nt: TGTGCCAGCAGACCCTCTAGCGGGGGGGCGCAGTATTTT; CDR3aa: CASRPSSGGAQYF
abundance: NA; v_gene: TRBV15; j_gene: TRBJ1-4; d_gene: TRBD1; CDR3nt: TGTGCCACCAGCAGAGCCGGGACAGTAAGATCAAATGAAAAACTGTTTTTT; CDR3aa: CATSRAGTVRSNEKLFF
abundance: medium-sized; v_gene: TRBV11-3; j_gene: TRBJ2-2; d_gene: NA; CDR3nt: TGTGCCAGCAGCTCCCTCGGGGGCCCGAACACCGGGGAGCTGTTTTTT; CDR3aa: CASSSLGGPNTGELFF
abundance: NA; v_gene: TRBV6-8; j_gene: TRBJ2-5; d_gene: TRBD2; CDR3nt: TGTGCCAGCAGTCTAACCGCGGGGGTTCGAGAGACCCAGTACTTC; CDR3aa: CASSLTAGVRETQYF
abundance: few; v_gene: TRBV11-3; j_gene: TRBJ1-4; d_gene: NA; CDR3nt: TGTGCCAGCAGCCAGGGCCCAAGCACCCAAAAACTGTTTTTT; CDR3aa: CASSQGPSTQKLFF
abundance: few; v_gene: TRBV28; j_gene: TRBJ2-7; d_gene: NA; CDR3nt: TGTGCCAGCAGTTTAGTAACACAGACTCCCTACGAGCAGTACTTC; CDR3aa: CASSLVTQTPYEQYF
abundance: once; v_gene: TRBV18; j_gene: TRBJ2-3; d_gene: NA; CDR3nt: TGTGCCAGCTCACCCAATCAGCCCGGCGGGGATAAAAATACGCAGTATTTT; CDR3aa: CASSPNQPGGDKNTQYF
abundance: NA; v_gene: TRBV14; j_gene: TRBJ1-4; d_gene: NA; CDR3nt: TGTGCCAGCAGCCAACTCCGTGAAAAACTGTTTTTT; CDR3aa: CASSQLREKLFF
abundance: NA; v_gene: TRBV11-3; j_gene: TRBJ2-7; d_gene: NA; CDR3nt: TGTGCCAGCAGCTTAACCTCCGGGGACTCCTACGAGCAGTACTTC; CDR3aa: CASSLTSGDSYEQYF
abundance: NA; v_gene: TRBV19; j_gene: TRBJ1-1; d_gene: NA; CDR3nt: TGTGCCAGTAGTATGACTGGGGGGATGGTGAACACTGAAGCTTTCTTT; CDR3aa: CASSMTGGMVNTEAFF
abundance: NA; v_gene: TRBV11-3; j_gene: TRBJ1-1; d_gene: NA; CDR3nt: TGTGCCAGCAGCTTGGTGTCGAGGGGCACTGAAGCTTTCTTT; CDR3aa: CASSLVSRGTEAFF
abundance: NA; v_gene: TRBV5-1; j_gene: TRBJ2-1; d_gene: NA; CDR3nt: TGCGCCAGCAGCCCTGAGCGGGCATCCTACAATGAGCAGTTCTTC; CDR3aa: CASSPERASYNEQFF
abundance: few; v_gene: TRBV11-3; j_gene: TRBJ2-2; d_gene: NA; CDR3nt: TGTGCCAGCAGCTTAGATCAGTCCACCGGGGAGCTGTTTTTT; CDR3aa: CASSLDQSTGELFF
abundance: NA; v_gene: TRBV28; j_gene: TRBJ2-7; d_gene: NA; CDR3nt: TGTGCCACGCGCCAACCCCTTACCTACGAGCAGTACTTC; CDR3aa: CATRQPLTYEQYF
abundance: NA; v_gene: TRBV11-3; j_gene: TRBJ2-1; d_gene: NA; CDR3nt: TGTGCCAGCAGCCCCGGTACCCCCATCTACAATGAGCAGTTCTTC; CDR3aa: CASSPGTPIYNEQFF
abundance: NA; v_gene: TRBV6-8; j_gene: TRBJ2-1; d_gene: TRBD1; CDR3nt: TGTGCCATCAGTTTACAGGGGGCGGTTTTTAGCGGCCCCTACAATGAGCAGTTCTTC; CDR3aa: CAISLQGAVFSGPYNEQFF
abundance: once; v_gene: TRBV30; j_gene: TRBJ2-7; d_gene: NA; CDR3nt: TGTGCCTGGATGAGGGCGGGTTCCTACGAGCAGTACTTC; CDR3aa: CAWMRAGSYEQYF
abundance: NA; v_gene: TRBV5-1; j_gene: TRBJ2-2; d_gene: NA; CDR3nt: TGCGCCAGCAGCCAAGCGGAGTCCTACACCGGGGAGCTGTTTTTT; CDR3aa: CASSQAESYTGELFF
abundance: NA; v_gene: TRBV29-1; j_gene: TRBJ1-5; d_gene: NA; CDR3nt: TGCAGCGTTGATGACGGCCAACCGGATCAGCCCCAGCATTTT; CDR3aa: CSVDDGQPDQPQHF
abundance: NA; v_gene: TRBV28; j_gene: TRBJ2-7; d_gene: TRBD1; CDR3nt: TGTGCCAGCAGTAAAGGACCCGGGACAGCGAGCTCCTACGAGCAGTACTTC; CDR3aa: CASSKGPGTASSYEQYF
abundance: NA; v_gene: TRBV19; j_gene: TRBJ1-5; d_gene: NA; CDR3nt: TGTGCCAGTAGTCGGGGGGATCAGCCCCAGCATTTT; CDR3aa: CASSRGDQPQHF
abundance: NA; v_gene: TRBV11-3; j_gene: TRBJ1-2; d_gene: NA; CDR3nt: TGTGCCAGCAGCCCCCAGGGGTCCCTGAGGGGCTACACCTTC; CDR3aa: CASSPQGSLRGYTF
abundance: NA; v_gene: TRBV19; j_gene: TRBJ2-2; d_gene: NA; CDR3nt: TGTGCCAGTAGCCAGACTCCCGCCCGGGAGCTGTTTTTT; CDR3aa: CASSQTPARELFF
abundance: few; v_gene: TRBV18; j_gene: TRBJ1-1; d_gene: TRBD1; CDR3nt: TGTGCCAGCTCTCCGGGACAGGGACACACTGAAGCTTTCTTT; CDR3aa: CASSPGQGHTEAFF
abundance: NA; v_gene: TRBV11-3; j_gene: TRBJ1-2; d_gene: TRBD1; CDR3nt: TGTGCCAGCAGCCTCCAACAGGGGGGCAACTATGGCTACACCTTC; CDR3aa: CASSLQQGGNYGYTF
abundance: NA; v_gene: TRBV29-1; j_gene: TRBJ2-5; d_gene: NA; CDR3nt: TGCAGCGTGGAACCGGGTCGAGAGACCCAGTACTTC; CDR3aa: CSVEPGRETQYF